The entry below gives a single T cell receptor (beta chain) sequence along with its context. What it binds is unknown. These data originate in a study of CD8+CD57+ T cells in acquired aplastic anemia. Whole-study context: Sorted CD4+ plus CD8+ cells gave DNA averaging around 3.2 ug. Study-wide points: A set of around 30 CD8+ CDR3 sequences was shared between patients and controls, and these sequences appeared highly expressed in patients. Significant differences in CD8+ Simpson's diversity were not observed between patients and controls.

This CDR3 has 16 amino acids. The ends were cut back, 0 bases at V and 7 bases at J, with 22 bases in the middle. Germline V lookup: CDR1 DFQATT, CDR2 SNEGSKA (reference sequence). The TCR beta profiling, which covered VDJ combination and CDR3 sequence, was carried out using genomic DNA as the template. Via MiXCR, TCRdb re-called the reads, giving one row per CDR3 protein. This table holds some 290,000 distinct CDR3 sequences, 45% to 70% found once. Input material: sorted CD4+, CD8+, or CD8+CD57+ T cells (not recorded which) from PBMCs. V is TRBV20-1 and J is TRBJ2-7; TRBD1 is a possible D gene (5 bases). The sequence was collected from a human donor with severe aplastic anemia or a healthy control (not recorded which). The chain's CDR3 is CSARDQGKGSYNEQYF. DNA for the CDR3: TGCAGTGCTAGAGATCAGGGTAAAGGCTCCTACAATGAGCAGTACTTC.